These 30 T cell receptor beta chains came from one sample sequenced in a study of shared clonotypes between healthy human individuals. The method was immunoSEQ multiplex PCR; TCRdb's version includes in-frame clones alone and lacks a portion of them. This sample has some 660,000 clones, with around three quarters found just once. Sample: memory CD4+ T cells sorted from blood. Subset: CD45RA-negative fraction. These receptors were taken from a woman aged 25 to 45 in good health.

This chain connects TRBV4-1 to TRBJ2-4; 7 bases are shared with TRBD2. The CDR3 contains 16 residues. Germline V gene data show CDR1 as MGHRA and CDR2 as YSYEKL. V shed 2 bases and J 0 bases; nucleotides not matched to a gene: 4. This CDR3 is CASSQPTSPAKNIQYF. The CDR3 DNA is TGCGCCAGCAGCCAACCGACTAGCCCAGCCAAAAACATTCAGTACTTC.

Written as DNA, the CDR3 is TGCGCCAGCAGCTTGTCTAGCGCCGACTACAATGAGCAGTTCTTC. It specifies CASSLSSADYNEQFF. The chain joins TRBV5-1 to TRBJ2-1; the D gene is possibly TRBD2 (6 bases). The V gene lost 1 base and the J gene lost 3 bases, with 11 bases spanning the gap. Germline V lookup: CDR1 SGHRS, CDR2 YFSETQ. The CDR3 contains 15 residues.

CDR3 sequence reads: CASRRQGVEAFF. CDR3 DNA sequence: TGTGCCAGCAGGAGACAGGGTGTGGAAGCTTTCTTT. The chain employs TRBV11-2 and TRBJ1-1; 7 bases are a match to TRBD1. Losses at the gene ends were 6 bases for V and 8 bases for J; bases not matched to a gene: 6. CDR3 length: 12 residues. Germline CDR1 and CDR2: SGHAT and FQNNGV.

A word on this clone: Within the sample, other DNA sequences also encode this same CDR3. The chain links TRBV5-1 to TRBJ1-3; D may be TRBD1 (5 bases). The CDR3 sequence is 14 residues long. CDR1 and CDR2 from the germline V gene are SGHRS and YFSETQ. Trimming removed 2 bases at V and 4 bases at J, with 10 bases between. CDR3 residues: CASSLKGDGNTIYF. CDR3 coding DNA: TGCGCCAGCAGCTTAAAAGGGGACGGAAACACCATATATTTT.

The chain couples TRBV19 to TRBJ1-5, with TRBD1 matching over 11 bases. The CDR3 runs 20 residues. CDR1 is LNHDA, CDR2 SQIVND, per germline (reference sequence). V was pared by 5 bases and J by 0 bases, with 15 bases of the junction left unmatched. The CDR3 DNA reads TGTGCCAGTAGTGCCTTTAGGCCCGGGACAGGGGGGTATAGCAATCAGCCCCAGCATTTT. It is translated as CASSAFRPGTGGYSNQPQHF.

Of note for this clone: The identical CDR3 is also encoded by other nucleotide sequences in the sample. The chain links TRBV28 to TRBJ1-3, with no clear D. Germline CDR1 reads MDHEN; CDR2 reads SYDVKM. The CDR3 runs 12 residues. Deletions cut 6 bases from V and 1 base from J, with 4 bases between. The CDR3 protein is CASSRSGNTIYF. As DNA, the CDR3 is TGTGCCAGCAGCCGTTCTGGAAACACCATATATTTT.

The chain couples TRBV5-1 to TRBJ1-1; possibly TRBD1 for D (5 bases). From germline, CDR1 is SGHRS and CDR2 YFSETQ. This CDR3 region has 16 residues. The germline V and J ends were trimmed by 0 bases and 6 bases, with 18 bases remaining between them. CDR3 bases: TGCGCCAGCAGCTTGGGGCTGGGGGAGGGCAGGGCTGAAGCTTTCTTT. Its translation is CASSLGLGEGRAEAFF.

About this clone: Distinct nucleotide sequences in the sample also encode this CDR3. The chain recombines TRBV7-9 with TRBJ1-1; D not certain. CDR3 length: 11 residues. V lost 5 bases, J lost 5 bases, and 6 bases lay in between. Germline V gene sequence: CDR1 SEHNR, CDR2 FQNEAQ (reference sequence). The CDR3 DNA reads TGTGCCAGCAGCAGAGGTACTGAAGCTTTCTTT. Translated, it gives CASSRGTEAFF.

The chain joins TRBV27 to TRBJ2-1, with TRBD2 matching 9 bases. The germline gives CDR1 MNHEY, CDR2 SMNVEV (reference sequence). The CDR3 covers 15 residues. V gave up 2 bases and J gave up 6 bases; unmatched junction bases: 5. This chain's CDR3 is CASSLIAGAPNEQFF. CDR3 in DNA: TGTGCCAGCAGTTTAATAGCGGGAGCCCCCAATGAGCAGTTCTTC.

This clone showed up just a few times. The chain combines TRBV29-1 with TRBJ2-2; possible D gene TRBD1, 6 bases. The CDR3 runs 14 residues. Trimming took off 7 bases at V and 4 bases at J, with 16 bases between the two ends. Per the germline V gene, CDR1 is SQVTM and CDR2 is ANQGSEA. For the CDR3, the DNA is TGCAGCGCGTACAGGGAATGGGGCACCGGGGAGCTGTTTTTT. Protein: CSAYREWGTGELFF.

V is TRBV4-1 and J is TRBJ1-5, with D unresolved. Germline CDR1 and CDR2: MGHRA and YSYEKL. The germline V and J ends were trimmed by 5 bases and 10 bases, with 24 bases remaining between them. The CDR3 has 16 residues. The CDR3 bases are TGCGCCAGCAGCTATAACCTGGGTGAAGCTAGCAAACCCCAGCATTTT. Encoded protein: CASSYNLGEASKPQHF.

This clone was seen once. The CDR3 DNA reads as TGTGCCAGCAACCCTAATCTCGGAAACACCATATATTTT. It is translated as CASNPNLGNTIYF. The chain combines TRBV9 with TRBJ1-3; D not resolved. The CDR3 sequence is 13 residues long. The V end was cut by 6 bases, the J end by 4 bases, with 11 bases between. Germline V gene data show CDR1 as SGDLS and CDR2 as YYNGEE.

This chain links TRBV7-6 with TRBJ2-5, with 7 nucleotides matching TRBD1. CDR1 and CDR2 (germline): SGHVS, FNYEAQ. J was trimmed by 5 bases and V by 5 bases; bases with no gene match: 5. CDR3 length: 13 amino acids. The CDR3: CASSRQGWETQYF. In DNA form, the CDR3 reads TGTGCCAGCAGCCGACAGGGTTGGGAGACCCAGTACTTC.

The CDR3 bases are TGTGCCAGCAGTTATACTACAGGGGCCTACGAGCAGTACTTC. Amino acids: CASSYTTGAYEQYF. V usage is TRBV6-6 and J usage is TRBJ2-7; 7 bases align to TRBD1. CDR1 MNHNY and CDR2 SVGAGI come from the germline V gene (reference sequence). V lost 3 bases to trimming and J lost 2 bases; unmatched junction nucleotides: 4. This CDR3 region has 14 residues.

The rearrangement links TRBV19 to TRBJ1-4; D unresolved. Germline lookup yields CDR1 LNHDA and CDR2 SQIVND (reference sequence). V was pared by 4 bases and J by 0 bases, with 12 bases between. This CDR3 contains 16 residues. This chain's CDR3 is CASSRTDGPTNEKLFF. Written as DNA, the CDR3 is TGTGCCAGTAGTAGGACGGACGGACCAACTAATGAAAAACTGTTTTTT.

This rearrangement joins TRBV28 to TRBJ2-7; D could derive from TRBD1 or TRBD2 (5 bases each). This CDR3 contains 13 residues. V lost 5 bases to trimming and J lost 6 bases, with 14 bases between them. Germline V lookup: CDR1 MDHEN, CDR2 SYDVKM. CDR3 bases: TGTGCCAGCAGTACGGGGACCCTCCTCGAGCAGTACTTC. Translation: CASSTGTLLEQYF.

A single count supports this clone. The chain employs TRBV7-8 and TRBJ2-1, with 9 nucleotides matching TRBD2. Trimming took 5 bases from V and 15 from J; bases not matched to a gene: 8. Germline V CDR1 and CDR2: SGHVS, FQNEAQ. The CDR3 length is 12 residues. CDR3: CASSPEETSGFF. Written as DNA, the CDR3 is TGTGCCAGCAGCCCGGAAGAGACTAGCGGGTTCTTC.

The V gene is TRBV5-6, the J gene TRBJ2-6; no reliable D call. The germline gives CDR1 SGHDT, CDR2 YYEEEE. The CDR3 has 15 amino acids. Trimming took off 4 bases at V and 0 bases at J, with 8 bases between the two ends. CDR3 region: CASSHYSSGANVLTF. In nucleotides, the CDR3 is TGTGCCAGCAGCCACTACAGCTCTGGGGCCAACGTCCTGACTTTC. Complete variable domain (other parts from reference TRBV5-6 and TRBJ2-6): DAGVTQSPTHLIKTRGQQVTLRCSPKSGHDTVSWYQQALGQGPQFIFQYYEEEERQRGNFPDRFSGHQFPNYSSELNVNALLLGDSALYLCASSHYSSGANVLTFGAGSRLTVL.

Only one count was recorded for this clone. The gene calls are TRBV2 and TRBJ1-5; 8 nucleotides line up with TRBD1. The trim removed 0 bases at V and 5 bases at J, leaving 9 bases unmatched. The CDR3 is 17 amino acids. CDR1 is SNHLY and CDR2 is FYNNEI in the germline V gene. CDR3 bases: TGTGCCAGCAGTGAAGCGCTTCTCAGGGGGCCCCATCAGCCCCAGCATTTT. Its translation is CASSEALLRGPHQPQHF.

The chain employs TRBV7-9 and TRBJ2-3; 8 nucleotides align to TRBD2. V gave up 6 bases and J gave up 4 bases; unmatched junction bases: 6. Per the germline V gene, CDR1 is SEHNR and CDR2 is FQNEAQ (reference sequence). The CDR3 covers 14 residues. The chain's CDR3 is CASSSAGAPDTQYF. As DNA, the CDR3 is TGTGCCAGCAGTTCAGCGGGAGCCCCAGATACGCAGTATTTT.

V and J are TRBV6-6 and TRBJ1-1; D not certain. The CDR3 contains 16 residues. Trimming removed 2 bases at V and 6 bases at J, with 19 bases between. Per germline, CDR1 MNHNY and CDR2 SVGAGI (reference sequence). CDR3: CASSYTETPGSAEAFF. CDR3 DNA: TGTGCCAGCAGTTACACAGAAACCCCGGGATCCGCTGAAGCTTTCTTT.

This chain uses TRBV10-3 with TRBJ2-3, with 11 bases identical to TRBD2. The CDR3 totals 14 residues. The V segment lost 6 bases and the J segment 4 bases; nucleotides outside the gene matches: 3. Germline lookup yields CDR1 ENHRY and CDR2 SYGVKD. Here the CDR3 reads CAIRLAGVADTQYF. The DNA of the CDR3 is TGTGCCATCAGACTAGCGGGAGTTGCAGATACGCAGTATTTT.

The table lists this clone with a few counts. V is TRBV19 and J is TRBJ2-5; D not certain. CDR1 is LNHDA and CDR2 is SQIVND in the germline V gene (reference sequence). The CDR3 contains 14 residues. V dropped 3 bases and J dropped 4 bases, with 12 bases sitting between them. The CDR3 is CASSISTAGETQYF. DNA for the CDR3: TGTGCCAGTAGTATTTCTACGGCCGGAGAGACCCAGTACTTC.

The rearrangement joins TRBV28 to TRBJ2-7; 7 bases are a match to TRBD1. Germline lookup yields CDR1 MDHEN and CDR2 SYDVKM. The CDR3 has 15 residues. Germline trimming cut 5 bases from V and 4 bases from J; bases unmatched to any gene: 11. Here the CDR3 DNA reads TGTGCCAGCAGTCTCCCCAGGGGGTCTAATTACGAGCAGTACTTC. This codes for CASSLPRGSNYEQYF.

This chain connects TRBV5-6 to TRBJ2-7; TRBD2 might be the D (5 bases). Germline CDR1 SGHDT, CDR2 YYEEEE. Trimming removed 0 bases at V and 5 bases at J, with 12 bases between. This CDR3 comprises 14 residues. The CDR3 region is CASSLGTYPHEQYF. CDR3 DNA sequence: TGTGCCAGCAGCTTGGGGACTTACCCCCACGAGCAGTACTTC.

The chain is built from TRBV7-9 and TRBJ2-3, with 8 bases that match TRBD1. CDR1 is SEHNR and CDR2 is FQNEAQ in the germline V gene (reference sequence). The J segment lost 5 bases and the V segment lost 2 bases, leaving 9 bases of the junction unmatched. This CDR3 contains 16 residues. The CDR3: CASSLNGQGVRDTQYF. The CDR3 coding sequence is TGTGCCAGCAGCTTAAATGGACAGGGTGTAAGAGATACGCAGTATTTT.

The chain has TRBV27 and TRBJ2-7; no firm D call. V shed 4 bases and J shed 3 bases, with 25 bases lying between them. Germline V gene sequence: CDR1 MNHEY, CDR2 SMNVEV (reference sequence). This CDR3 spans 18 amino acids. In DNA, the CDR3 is TGTGCCAGCAGTTCGGCCGCAGATTCGGACCTAGGCGGCTACGAGCAGTACTTC. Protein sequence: CASSSAADSDLGGYEQYF.

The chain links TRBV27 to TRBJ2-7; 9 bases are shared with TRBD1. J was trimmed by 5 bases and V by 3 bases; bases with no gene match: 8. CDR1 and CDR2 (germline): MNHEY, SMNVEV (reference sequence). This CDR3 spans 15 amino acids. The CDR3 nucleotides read TGTGCCAGCAGTTTTTTGGGGACAGGGACGCACGAGCAGTACTTC. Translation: CASSFLGTGTHEQYF.

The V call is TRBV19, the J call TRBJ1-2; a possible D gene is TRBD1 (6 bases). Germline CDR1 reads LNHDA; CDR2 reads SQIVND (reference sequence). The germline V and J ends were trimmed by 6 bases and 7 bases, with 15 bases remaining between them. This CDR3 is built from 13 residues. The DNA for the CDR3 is TGTGCCAGTAGCCGTGCAGGGGTCGTTGGCTACACCTTC. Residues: CASSRAGVVGYTF.

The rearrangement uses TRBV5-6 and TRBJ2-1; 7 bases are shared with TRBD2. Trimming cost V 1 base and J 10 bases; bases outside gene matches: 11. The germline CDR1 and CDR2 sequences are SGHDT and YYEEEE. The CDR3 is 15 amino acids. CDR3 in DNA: TGTGCCAGCAGCTTGATCCGGGGAGGGGATCGGGAGCAGTTCTTC. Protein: CASSLIRGGDREQFF.